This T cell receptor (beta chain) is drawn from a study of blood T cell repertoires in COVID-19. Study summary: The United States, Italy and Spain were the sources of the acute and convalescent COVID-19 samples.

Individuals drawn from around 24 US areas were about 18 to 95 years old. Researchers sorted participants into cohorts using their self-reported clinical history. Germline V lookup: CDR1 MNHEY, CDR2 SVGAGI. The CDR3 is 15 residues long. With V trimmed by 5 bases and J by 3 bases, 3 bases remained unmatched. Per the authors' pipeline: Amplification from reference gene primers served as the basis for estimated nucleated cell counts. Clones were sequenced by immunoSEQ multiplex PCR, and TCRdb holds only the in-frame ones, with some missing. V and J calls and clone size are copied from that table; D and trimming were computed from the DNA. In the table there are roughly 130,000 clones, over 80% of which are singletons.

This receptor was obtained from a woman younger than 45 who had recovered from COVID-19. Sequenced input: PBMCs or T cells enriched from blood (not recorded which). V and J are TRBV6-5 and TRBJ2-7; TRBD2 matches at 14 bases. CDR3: CASSRGTSGSYEQYF. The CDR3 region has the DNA TGTGCCAGCAGTCGGGGGACTAGCGGGAGCTACGAGCAGTACTTC.